This record concerns one TCR beta chain sequence. The source of the sample is a study of blood T cell repertoires in COVID-19. Trimming at V came to 1 base and at J to 0 bases, leaving 11 bases not matched to a gene. The CDR3 sequence is 20 residues long. Looked up from germline, CDR1 is SGHNT and CDR2 is YENEEA. Measured with immunoSEQ multiplex PCR; TCRdb has only the in-frame clones, and not every one. The repertoire holds 95,000 or so clones, 80% to 90% seen once, with about a sixth in the top ten. This TCR came from a human donor in a cohort sampled during active COVID-19. The specimen sequenced was peripheral blood. The rearrangement links TRBV11-3 to TRBJ2-4, with 11 bases identical to TRBD2. CDR3 residues: CASSLAFSGGGPLAKNIQYF. The CDR3 DNA follows: TGTGCCAGCAGCTTAGCATTTAGCGGGGGGGGCCCGCTAGCCAAAAACATTCAGTACTTC.